This T cell receptor beta chain was sequenced in a study of T cell repertoires in cytomegalovirus infection. General study results and limits: HLA-C-restricted TCR beta clonotypes specific for CMV led the ex vivo response.

Concerning this clonotype itself: The antigen is not known. One end of the junction varies from germline; a read error may be responsible.

In germline, CDR1 is DFQATT, CDR2 SNEGSKA (reference sequence). The length of the CDR3 is 12 residues. TCRdb redid the calling of the reads with MiXCR, one entry per CDR3 protein. The data contain approximately 170,000 distinct CDR3 sequences, 14% of them seen just once; the ten biggest clones take up 25% to 30%. The clonotype was recovered from a human donor in good health (CMV status not recorded). Some clones in this sample may be carry-over from other donors' samples. The sequenced sample was PBMCs. The chain has TRBV20-1 and TRBJ2-7; possibly TRBD2 for D (5 bases). In DNA, the CDR3 is TGCAGTGCTAGAGGAGGGTCCTACGAGCAGCACTTC. Its protein product is CSARGGSYEQHF.